The 30 T cell receptor beta chains below were found in one sample sequenced in a study of cytomegalovirus exposure and HLA in healthy donors. Both 60 Vbeta primers and 13 Jbeta primers went into the PCR. Generated by immunoSEQ multiplex PCR, the TCRdb table keeps only in-frame clones and is missing some. This sample has about 160,000 clones, with roughly 84% found just once. Sequencing was carried out using PBMCs. These receptors originate from a boy between 2 and 10 years old in good health and CMV-seronegative.

This clone was counted between two and nine times. V gene TRBV6-1 combines with J gene TRBJ2-7; 10 bases are shared with TRBD2. Trimming at V came to 3 bases and at J to 2 bases, leaving 16 bases not matched to a gene. This CDR3 comprises 19 residues. The germline V gene has CDR1 MNHNS and CDR2 SASEGT. CDR3 nucleotide sequence: TGTGCCAGCAGTGATGAACGTGGGCTAGCGGGAGCCCTAACCTACGAGCAGTACTTC. As protein: CASSDERGLAGALTYEQYF.

The rearrangement uses TRBV27 and TRBJ1-4, with unresolved D. Looked up from germline, CDR1 is MNHEY and CDR2 is SMNVEV (reference sequence). Trimming shortened V by 3 bases and J by 3 bases, and 5 bases separated the two germline ends. There are 13 residues in the CDR3. For the CDR3, the DNA is TGTGCCAGCAGTTTGGGCCCTAATGAAAAACTGTTTTTT. Its translation: CASSLGPNEKLFF.

This chain joins TRBV7-3 and TRBJ2-3; 7 positions match TRBD2. Germline-derived CDR1 and CDR2 are SGHTA and FQGTGA. Trimming cost V 5 bases and J 2 bases; bases outside gene matches: 7. The CDR3 consists of 15 residues. The CDR3 DNA is TGTGCCAGCAGCCCCCAGGGACTAATCACAGATACGCAGTATTTT. Translating gives CASSPQGLITDTQYF.

The genes are TRBV11-2 and TRBJ2-3; D possibly corresponds to TRBD2 (6 bases). Germline values: CDR1 SGHAT, CDR2 FQNNGV. Trimming pared 6 bases from V and 5 bases from J, leaving 18 bases between. The CDR3 is 15 residues long. DNA for the CDR3: TGTGCCAGCAGGCCTACTAGCCCTGGAGGAGATACGCAGTATTTT. Residues: CASRPTSPGGDTQYF.

The chain is built from TRBV27 and TRBJ2-3, with 8 bases matching TRBD1. Looked up from germline, CDR1 is MNHEY and CDR2 is SMNVEV (reference sequence). This CDR3 comprises 17 residues. V lost 5 bases and J lost 2; bases outside the gene matches: 12. CDR3 region: CASSPTGGQPFTDTQYF. CDR3 in DNA: TGTGCCAGCAGTCCAACAGGGGGACAACCTTTCACAGATACGCAGTATTTT.

The V call is TRBV29-1, the J call TRBJ2-7; D perhaps matches TRBD1 (5 bases). The CDR3 has 14 residues. CDR1 and CDR2 (germline): SQVTM, ANQGSEA. V was cut by 3 bases and J by 2 bases, with 14 bases left in between. In nucleotides, the CDR3 is TGCAGCGTTGATCGGTCAGGGTCAACCTACGAGCAGTACTTC. Protein: CSVDRSGSTYEQYF.

The V call is TRBV7-9, the J call TRBJ2-5, with D hard to call. The J call may be wrong; the DNA end is better matched by TRBJ2-7. There are 13 residues in the CDR3. CDR1 and CDR2 from the germline V gene are SEHNR and FQNEAQ (reference sequence). The CDR3, as DNA: TGTGCCAGCAGCTTAGACACTACCTACGAGCAGTACTTC. This codes for CASSLDTTYEQYF.

The chain joins TRBV11-2 to TRBJ1-1; the D gene is possibly TRBD1 (6 bases). From germline, CDR1 is SGHAT and CDR2 FQNNGV. Trimming stripped 5 bases from V and 1 base from J, with 14 bases between. CDR3 size: 15 residues. As DNA, the CDR3 is TGTGCCAGCAGCCAACTGACAGGTTCGAACACTGAAGCTTTCTTT. It translates to CASSQLTGSNTEAFF.

This clone came up a few times. This sequence joins TRBV5-1 and TRBJ1-1; D is undetermined. With 4 bases removed from V and 10 bases from J, the gap between germline ends came to 17 bases. The CDR3 runs 13 residues. The germline CDR1 and CDR2 sequences are SGHRS and YFSETQ. The CDR3 loop is CASSVSSPVRAFF. The CDR3 bases are TGCGCCAGCAGCGTTAGCAGCCCGGTGAGAGCTTTCTTT.

This clone was counted once. No DNA is shown, since the ends of the CDR3 on it are uncertain; the CDR3 is the one TCRdb lists. V gene TRBV7-9 combines with J gene TRBJ2-2; TRBD1 reflects the table's D call only, with no check against the DNA. The CDR3 totals 19 residues, both ends included. The germline V gene has CDR1 SEHNR and CDR2 FQNEAQ (reference sequence). This chain's CDR3 is CASSPFVRARGSNTGELFF.

This clone has a single count. The chain carries TRBV9 and TRBJ2-3; the D gene is possibly TRBD1 (6 bases). The CDR3 consists of 16 residues. The germline gives CDR1 SGDLS, CDR2 YYNGEE. V shed 0 bases and J shed 0 bases, with 11 bases lying between them. The CDR3 is CASSVGPRGSTDTQYF. The CDR3 bases are TGTGCCAGCAGCGTAGGCCCCAGGGGTAGCACAGATACGCAGTATTTT.

The V gene is TRBV6-1, the J gene TRBJ2-7; 10 bases match TRBD2. V trimming: 1 base; J trimming: 4 bases; junction bases outside the gene matches: 4. CDR1 is MNHNS, CDR2 SASEGT, per germline. The CDR3 is made up of 15 amino acids. The CDR3, as DNA: TGTGCCAGCAGTGAAGTGTCTAGCGGGAGATACGAGCAGTACTTC. Translating gives CASSEVSSGRYEQYF.

The V call is TRBV13, the J call TRBJ1-1; TRBD1 might be the D (6 bases). Trimming removed 4 bases at V and 3 bases at J, with 12 bases between. This CDR3 region has 14 residues. Germline V gives CDR1 PRHDT, CDR2 FYEKMQ (reference sequence). The CDR3 coding sequence is TGTGCCAGCAGCTACCTGGACAGATACACTGAAGCTTTCTTT. Protein product: CASSYLDRYTEAFF.

This clone appeared once. Here the CDR3 DNA reads TGTGCCAGCCTAACAGGGATCAACACTGAAGCTTTCTTT. Amino acids: CASLTGINTEAFF. The rearrangement links TRBV6-1 to TRBJ1-1; perhaps TRBD1 as D (6 bases). There are 13 residues in the CDR3. V lost 8 bases to trimming and J lost 2 bases, with 12 bases between them. From germline, CDR1 is MNHNS and CDR2 SASEGT.

J is TRBJ1-1 and V is TRBV2; tentatively, D is TRBD1 (6 bases). V lost 4 bases, J lost 8 bases, and 14 bases lay in between. Germline assignment: CDR1 SNHLY and CDR2 FYNNEI. The CDR3 is 13 residues long. CDR3: CASSASTGGEAFF. The CDR3 nucleotides read TGTGCCAGCAGTGCCTCGACAGGAGGAGAAGCTTTCTTT.

The CDR3 reads CASSPISSYNEQFF. CDR3 nucleotides: TGTGCCAGCAGCCCCATCAGCTCCTACAATGAGCAGTTCTTC. The gene calls are TRBV11-2 and TRBJ2-1; D remains unclear. Per the germline V gene, CDR1 is SGHAT and CDR2 is FQNNGV. Trimming shortened V by 5 bases and J by 0 bases, and 8 bases separated the two germline ends. The CDR3 totals 14 residues.

The chain links TRBV15 to TRBJ2-5; 7 bases line up with TRBD1. Germline loops: CDR1 LNHNV, CDR2 YYDKDF (reference sequence). V was pared by 0 bases and J by 0 bases, with 10 bases of the junction left unmatched. The CDR3 is 18 residues long. The CDR3 sequence: CATSRDLGVRGYQETQYF. The CDR3 region has the DNA TGTGCCACCAGCAGAGATTTAGGTGTCAGGGGGTACCAAGAGACCCAGTACTTC.

The rearrangement uses TRBV2 and TRBJ1-4; no clear D. Trimming left V 7 bases short and J 8 bases short, with 14 bases between. The germline CDR1 and CDR2 sequences are SNHLY and FYNNEI. The length of the CDR3 is 13 residues. CDR3 in amino acids: CASTRSSREKLFF. CDR3 coding DNA: TGTGCCAGCACCAGGTCCTCCAGGGAAAAACTGTTTTTT.

CDR3 sequence reads: CASSSTGRTEAFF. CDR3 coding DNA: TGCGCCAGCAGCTCGACAGGGCGCACTGAAGCTTTCTTT. V gene TRBV5-1 combines with J gene TRBJ1-1; 7 bases map to TRBD1. The length of the CDR3 is 13 residues. CDR1 SGHRS and CDR2 YFSETQ come from the germline V gene. J lost 4 bases, V lost 3 bases, and 3 bases had no gene match.

V gene TRBV29-1 combines with J gene TRBJ1-1, with D possibly matching TRBD1 (5 bases). Trimming took off 4 bases at V and 3 bases at J, with 12 bases between the two ends. Germline CDR1 reads SQVTM; CDR2 reads ANQGSEA. This CDR3 has 13 residues. CDR3 residues: CSVVGQGDTEAFF. Here the CDR3 DNA reads TGCAGCGTTGTGGGGCAGGGTGACACTGAAGCTTTCTTT.

This clone was detected once. The rearrangement uses TRBV7-8 and TRBJ2-7; no clear D. Trimming pared 2 bases from V and 3 bases from J, leaving 8 bases between. CDR1 and CDR2 (germline): SGHVS, FQNEAQ. The length of the CDR3 is 13 residues. The CDR3 nucleotides read TGTGCCAGCAGCTTAAGACTGAACTACGAGCAGTACTTC. Protein product: CASSLRLNYEQYF.

The chain carries TRBV28 and TRBJ2-7; 10 bases agree with TRBD1. Unmatched junction bases numbered 5, after V lost 5 bases and J lost 4 bases. The CDR3 spans 14 residues. Germline V gene lookup returns CDR1 MDHEN and CDR2 SYDVKM. The CDR3: CASSPGTGVYEQYF. CDR3 DNA sequence: TGTGCCAGCAGTCCCGGGACAGGGGTTTACGAGCAGTACTTC.

V gene TRBV30 combines with J gene TRBJ2-2, with 8 bases matching TRBD1. Per the germline V gene, CDR1 is GTSNPN and CDR2 is SVGIG (reference sequence). V dropped 2 bases and J dropped 4; count of bases not matched to a gene: 6. The length of the CDR3 is 15 residues. As DNA, the CDR3 is TGTGCCTGGAGTAGGAGACAGGGGAGCACCGGGGAGCTGTTTTTT. Encoded protein: CAWSRRQGSTGELFF.

The gene calls are TRBV7-2 and TRBJ2-3; tentatively, D is TRBD1 (6 bases). Germline-derived CDR1 and CDR2 are SGHTA and FQGNSA. The CDR3 is 13 residues long. Trimming pared 3 bases from V and 4 bases from J, leaving 8 bases between. The CDR3 nucleotides read TGTGCCAGCAGCTTCAGGGGCGCAGATACGCAGTATTTT. Amino acid sequence: CASSFRGADTQYF.

The V and J genes are TRBV18 and TRBJ2-7; D gene ambiguous. The V gene's germline CDR1 is KGHSH and CDR2 LQKENI. The CDR3 length is 12 residues. Trimming removed 4 bases at V and 2 bases at J, with 6 bases between. The CDR3 is CASSLLTYEQYF. The CDR3 coding sequence is TGTGCCAGCTCACTCCTTACCTACGAGCAGTACTTC. Variable domain in full (rest from reference TRBV18 and TRBJ2-7): NAGVMQNPRHLVRRRGQEARLRCSPMKGHSHVYWYRQLPEEGLKFMVYLQKENIIDESGMPKERFSAEFPKEGPSILRIQQVVRGDSAAYFCASSLLTYEQYFGPGTRLTVT.

In the case of this clone: An end of the junction differs from the germline gene, which may be a read error. V and J are TRBV7-7 and TRBJ2-5; TRBD2 matches 7 bases. Germline loops: CDR1 SSHAT, CDR2 FNYEAQ (reference sequence). This CDR3 has 17 residues. The CDR3 bases are TGTGCTAGCAGCTTAGACCCGCCCGAAGCGGGACAAGAGACCCAGTACTTC. This codes for CASSLDPPEAGQETQYF.

The sample holds one count of this clone. The genes are TRBV7-6 and TRBJ2-1; D is possibly TRBD2 (6 bases). The CDR3 runs to 13 residues. Germline CDR1 is SGHVS and CDR2 is FNYEAQ. V gave up 5 bases and J gave up 5 bases, with 10 bases separating them. In DNA, the CDR3 is TGTGCCAGCAGCCCTGGGAGGAACAATGAGCAGTTCTTC. Translating gives CASSPGRNNEQFF. The variable domain in full, completed from reference TRBV7-6 and TRBJ2-1, reads GAGVSQSPRYKVTKRGQDVALRCDPISGHVSLYWYRQALGQGPEFLTYFNYEAQQDKSGLPNDRFSAERPEGSISTLTIQRTEQRDSAMYRCASSPGRNNEQFFGPGTRLTVL.

J is TRBJ2-7 and V is TRBV15, with 7 nucleotides matching TRBD2. Unmatched junction bases numbered 10, after V lost 5 bases and J lost 0 bases. In germline, CDR1 is LNHNV, CDR2 YYDKDF (reference sequence). The CDR3 is 16 amino acids. In DNA form, the CDR3 reads TGTGCCACCAGCGGACTAGGGAGAGGGAACTCCTACGAGCAGTACTTC. Amino acids: CATSGLGRGNSYEQYF.

This rearrangement joins TRBV5-6 to TRBJ2-1; no reliable D call. Germline CDR1 reads SGHDT; CDR2 reads YYEEEE. Trimming removed 0 bases at V and 10 bases at J, with 11 bases between. This CDR3 contains 13 residues. The CDR3 region has the DNA TGTGCCAGCAGCTTGGCCCCGGTTGTCGAGCAGTTCTTC. Encoded protein: CASSLAPVVEQFF.

This clone has a single count. The chain uses TRBV5-4 and TRBJ2-7, with TRBD2 matching 10 bases. The junction had 13 bases not matched to a gene; V was cut back by 4 bases and J by 6 bases. The germline CDR1 and CDR2 sequences are SGHNT and YYREEE (reference sequence). The CDR3 extends over 16 amino acids. In nucleotides, the CDR3 is TGTGCCAGCAGCCCCATAGGGACTAGCGTTCTCTCCGAGCAGTACTTC. This translates into CASSPIGTSVLSEQYF.